A single T cell receptor (beta chain) is shown here with its context. Its antigen is not known. Inclusion characteristics of ophthalmopathy patients comprised a Clinical Activity Score of at least 3, a NOSPECS grade of at least 4, and duration under 3 months. Template material for amplifying TCR beta CDR3 regions consisted of RNA transcripts. Primed by the HTBI set, a first-round RT-PCR was run on the TCR CDR3. TCRdb reprocessed the multiplex PCR reads with MiXCR, giving one entry per CDR3 protein. In the table there are 450,000 to 600,000 distinct CDR3 sequences, 15% to 20% of which are singletons. This sample was taken from a study of T cells in Graves' hyperthyroidism and ophthalmopathy. The length of the CDR3 is 16 residues. Per the germline V gene, CDR1 is KGHSH and CDR2 is LQKENI. Trimming took off 6 bases at V and 4 bases at J, with 20 bases between the two ends. Regarding the study as a whole: Most thyroid clonotypes expanded above 0.001 were also detected in blood.

The sequence came from a man aged 35 to 55 with Graves' ophthalmopathy. The chain recombines TRBV18 with TRBJ2-3; D gene ambiguous. Material: blood. The CDR3, as DNA: TGTGCCAGCTCCCCTTCCGGGCCCCGCAAGGCAGATACGCAGTATTTT. It yields the protein CASSPSGPRKADTQYF.